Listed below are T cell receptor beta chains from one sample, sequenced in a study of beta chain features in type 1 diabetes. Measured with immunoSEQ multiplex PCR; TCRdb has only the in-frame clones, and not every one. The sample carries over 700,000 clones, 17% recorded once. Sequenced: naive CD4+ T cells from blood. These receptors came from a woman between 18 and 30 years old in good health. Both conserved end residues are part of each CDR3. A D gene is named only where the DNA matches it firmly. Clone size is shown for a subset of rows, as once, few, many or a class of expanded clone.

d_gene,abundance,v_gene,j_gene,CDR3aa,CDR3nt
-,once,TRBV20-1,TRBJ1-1,CSARQGLEAFF,TGCAGTGCTAGACAAGGGCTGGAAGCTTTCTTT
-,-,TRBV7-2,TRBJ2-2,CASSEEYTGRRDGELFF,TGTGCCAGCAGCGAGGAATACACGGGGCGTCGCGACGGGGAGCTGTTTTTT
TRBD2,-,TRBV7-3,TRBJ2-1,CASSFLAGGHEQFF,TGTGCCAGCAGCTTCCTAGCGGGAGGTCATGAGCAGTTCTTC
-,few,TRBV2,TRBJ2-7,CASRSQGLADYSYEQYF,TGTGCCAGCAGAAGCCAGGGGCTAGCGGATTACTCCTACGAGCAGTACTTC
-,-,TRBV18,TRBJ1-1,CASSPFTGEDTEAFF,TGTGCCAGCTCACCTTTCACAGGCGAGGACACTGAAGCTTTCTTT
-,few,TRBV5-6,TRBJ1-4,CASSLPTGEKLFF,TGTGCCAGCAGCCTGCCCACGGGAGAAAAACTGTTTTTT
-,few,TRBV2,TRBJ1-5,CASSFTQGNQPQHF,TGTGCCAGCAGCTTCACACAGGGAAATCAGCCCCAGCATTTT
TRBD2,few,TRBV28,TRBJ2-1,CASSLTGLAGGRGLFF,TGTGCCAGCAGTTTGACTGGACTAGCGGGAGGGAGAGGTCTGTTCTTC
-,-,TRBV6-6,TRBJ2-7,CASSYSVPIHEQYF,TGTGCCAGCAGTTACTCGGTACCTATCCACGAGCAGTACTTC
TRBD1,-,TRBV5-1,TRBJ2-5,CASSLGQGAETQYF,TGCGCCAGCAGCCTCGGACAGGGGGCAGAGACCCAGTACTTC
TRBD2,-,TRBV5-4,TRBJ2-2,CASSLELAGGLGNGELFF,TGTGCCAGCAGCTTGGAACTAGCGGGAGGCCTCGGGAACGGGGAGCTGTTTTTT
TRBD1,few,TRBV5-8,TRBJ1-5,CASNGQGGGQPQHF,TGTGCCAGCAACGGACAGGGAGGAGGTCAGCCCCAGCATTTT
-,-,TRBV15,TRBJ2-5,CATSREGGLQETQYF,TGTGCCACCAGCAGAGAGGGGGGTCTTCAAGAGACCCAGTACTTC
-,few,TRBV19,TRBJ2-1,CASSWSYNEQFF,TGTGCCAGTAGTTGGTCATACAATGAGCAGTTCTTC
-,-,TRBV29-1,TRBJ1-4,CSVKRRGKGEKLFF,TGCAGCGTAAAAAGACGGGGGAAAGGGGAAAAACTGTTTTTT
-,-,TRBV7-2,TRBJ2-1,CASTLRESHNEQFF,TGTGCCAGCACCCTAAGGGAATCCCACAATGAGCAGTTCTTC
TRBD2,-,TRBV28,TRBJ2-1,CASSFLGRSNEQFF,TGTGCCAGCAGTTTTCTCGGGAGGAGTAATGAGCAGTTCTTC
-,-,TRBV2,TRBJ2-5,CASSGQRGPETQYF,TGTGCCAGCAGTGGTCAGAGGGGCCCAGAGACCCAGTACTTC
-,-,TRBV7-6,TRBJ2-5,CASSSRNSGGTQYF,TGTGCCAGCAGCTCCAGAAACTCCGGCGGGACCCAGTACTTC
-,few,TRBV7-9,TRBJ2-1,CASSLTGANEQFF,TGTGCCAGCAGCTTGACAGGAGCCAATGAGCAGTTCTTC
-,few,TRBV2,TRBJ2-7,CASSEGRTDEYF,TGTGCCAGCAGTGAAGGGAGGACAGACGAGTACTTC
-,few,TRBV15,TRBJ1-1,CATSSGDVLHEAFF,TGTGCCACCAGCTCAGGGGATGTGTTGCATGAAGCTTTCTTT
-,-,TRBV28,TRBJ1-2,CASRDEDYGYTF,TGTGCCAGCAGAGACGAGGACTATGGCTACACCTTC
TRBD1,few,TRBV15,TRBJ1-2,CATSDLLRDRGQRGYTF,TGTGCCACCAGCGATCTTCTCCGGGACAGGGGGCAGCGTGGCTACACCTTC
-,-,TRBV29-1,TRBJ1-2,CSVEGLVDDYGYTF,TGCAGCGTTGAAGGCCTGGTGGACGACTATGGCTACACCTTC
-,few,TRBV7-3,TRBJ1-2,CASSLGAGYGYTF,TGTGCCAGCAGCTTAGGGGCAGGGTATGGCTACACCTTC
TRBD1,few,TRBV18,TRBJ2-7,CASSPSQGQGGEQYF,TGTGCCAGCTCACCCTCACAAGGACAGGGAGGCGAGCAGTACTTC
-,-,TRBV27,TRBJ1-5,CASSFSGLQPQHF,TGTGCCAGCAGTTTTAGTGGTCTTCAGCCCCAGCATTTT
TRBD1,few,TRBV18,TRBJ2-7,CASSPSGTGTYEQYF,TGTGCCAGCTCGCCGTCCGGGACAGGAACCTACGAGCAGTACTTC
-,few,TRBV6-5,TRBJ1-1,CASSPPGRLNTEAFF,TGTGCCAGCAGTCCACCGGGACGGCTGAACACTGAAGCTTTCTTT
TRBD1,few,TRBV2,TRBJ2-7,CASSEARGTGGYEQYF,TGTGCCAGCAGTGAAGCCCGAGGGACAGGGGGGTACGAGCAGTACTTC
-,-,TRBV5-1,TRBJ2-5,CASSLDWETQYF,TGCGCCAGCAGCTTGGATTGGGAGACCCAGTACTTC
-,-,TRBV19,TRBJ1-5,CASSRDSSNQPQHF,TGTGCCAGTAGTAGAGACAGCAGCAATCAGCCCCAGCATTTT
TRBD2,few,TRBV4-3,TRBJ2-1,CASSFSGSGSDEQFF,TGCGCCAGCAGCTTTAGCGGGAGCGGTTCGGATGAGCAGTTCTTC
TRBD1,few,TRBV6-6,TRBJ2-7,CASSYRFDRESYEQYF,TGTGCCAGCAGTTACCGATTTGACAGGGAATCCTACGAGCAGTACTTC
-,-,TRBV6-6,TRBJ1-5,CASSEMGNQPQHF,TGTGCCAGCAGTGAGATGGGGAATCAGCCCCAGCATTTT
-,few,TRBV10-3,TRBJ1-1,CATNDIGFEAFF,TGTGCCACCAACGATATAGGTTTTGAAGCTTTCTTT
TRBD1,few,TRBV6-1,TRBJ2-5,CASSRDRGRETQYF,TGTGCCAGCAGCCGGGACAGGGGGCGAGAGACCCAGTACTTC
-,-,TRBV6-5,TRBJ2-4,CASSYSPEMGIQYF,TGTGCCAGCAGTTACTCACCAGAGATGGGTATTCAGTACTTC
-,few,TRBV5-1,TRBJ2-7,CASASRYEQYF,TGCGCCAGCGCCTCTCGCTACGAGCAGTACTTC
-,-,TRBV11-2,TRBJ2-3,CASSRLVGADTQYF,TGTGCCAGCAGCCGACTGGTGGGGGCAGATACGCAGTATTTT
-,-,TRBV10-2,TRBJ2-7,CASRRVGNYEQYF,TGCGCCAGCAGACGAGTCGGGAACTACGAGCAGTACTTC
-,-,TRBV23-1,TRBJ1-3,CASSHPASGNTIYF,TGCGCCAGCAGTCACCCAGCCTCTGGAAACACCATATATTTT
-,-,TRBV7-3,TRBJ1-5,CASSLTSNQPQHF,TGTGCCAGCAGCTTAACAAGCAATCAGCCCCAGCATTTT
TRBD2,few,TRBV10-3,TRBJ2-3,CATGGTSAPDTQYF,TGTGCCACGGGAGGGACTAGCGCACCAGATACGCAGTATTTT
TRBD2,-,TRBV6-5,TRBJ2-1,CASSYSSSGLNNEQFF,TGTGCCAGCAGTTACTCTTCTAGCGGACTAAACAATGAGCAGTTCTTC
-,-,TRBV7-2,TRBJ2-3,CASSFLDDTQYF,TGTGCCAGCAGCTTCTTGGACGATACGCAGTATTTT
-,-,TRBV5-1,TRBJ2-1,CASSLGQAAYNEQFF,TGCGCCAGCAGCTTGGGACAGGCCGCCTACAATGAGCAGTTCTTC
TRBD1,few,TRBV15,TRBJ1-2,CATSRDLQDRGSGYTF,TGTGCCACCAGCAGAGATCTCCAGGACAGGGGAAGTGGCTACACCTTC
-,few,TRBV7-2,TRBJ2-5,CASSLRGEETQYF,TGTGCCAGCAGCTTACGGGGAGAAGAGACCCAGTACTTC